Below, 28 T cell receptor beta chains from the same sample are listed, as sequenced in a study of beta chain features in type 1 diabetes. Isolated RNA was reverse transcribed in full, so expressed TCRB transcripts were sequenced. Repertoires were generated with immunoSEQ multiplex PCR, while TCRdb's copy carries only in-frame clones and drops some. The sample includes under 400,000 clones, around 12% of them seen just once. The specimen sequenced was naive CD4+ T cells from blood. The origin of the receptors is a man between 18 and 35 years old in good health.

J is TRBJ2-5 and V is TRBV27; D might be TRBD2 (5 bases). CDR3 length equals 13 residues. V was trimmed by 4 bases and J by 7 bases, leaving 13 bases between them. CDR1 MNHEY and CDR2 SMNVEV come from the germline V gene (reference sequence). CDR3 region: CASSSGLSRTQYF. The CDR3 DNA sequence: TGTGCCAGCAGTTCAGGACTGAGCCGGACCCAGTACTTC.

This clone was observed a few times. The chain carries TRBV4-2 and TRBJ2-7; TRBD2 agrees at 9 bases. With V trimmed by 1 base and J by 3 bases, 7 bases remained unmatched. Germline V CDR1 and CDR2: LGHNA, YNFKEQ. CDR3 length: 16 residues. CDR3 sequence reads: CASSQGLAGSLYEQYF. CDR3 sequence (DNA): TGTGCCAGCAGCCAAGGCCTAGCGGGAAGCCTCTACGAGCAGTACTTC.

The chain joins TRBV6-5 to TRBJ2-7; 11 bases fit TRBD1. Germline CDR1 is MNHEY and CDR2 is SVGAGI. CDR3 length equals 15 residues. Losses at the gene ends were 5 bases for V and 6 bases for J; bases not matched to a gene: 9. CDR3 amino acids: CASSPHRDRGSEQYF. The CDR3 DNA is TGTGCCAGCAGTCCCCACCGGGACAGGGGGTCCGAGCAGTACTTC.

In this sample, this clone turned up a few times. This rearrangement joins TRBV6-1 to TRBJ2-2; the match to TRBD1 covers 8 bases. The CDR3 is 14 amino acids. Germline loops: CDR1 MNHNS, CDR2 SASEGT. V lost 8 bases, J lost 2 bases, and 4 bases stayed unmatched. CDR3 nucleotide sequence: TGTGCCAGCCGACAGGGGCCTAACACCGGGGAGCTGTTTTTT. Amino acid sequence: CASRQGPNTGELFF.

The gene calls are TRBV30 and TRBJ2-6; D ambiguous. The CDR3 runs to 13 residues. CDR1 and CDR2 from the germline V gene are GTSNPN and SVGIG (reference sequence). V lost 0 bases and J 4 bases, leaving 4 bases between the germline ends. CDR3 nucleotides: TGTGCCTGGAGTGTAGCGGGGGCCAACGTCCTGACTTTC. Translation gives CAWSVAGANVLTF.

V and J are TRBV29-1 and TRBJ2-7; D unclear. Looked up from germline, CDR1 is SQVTM and CDR2 is ANQGSEA. The V end was cut by 1 base, the J end by 2 bases, with 9 bases between. CDR3 length equals 13 residues. The CDR3 sequence is CSVEVPVTYEQYF. Written as DNA, the CDR3 is TGCAGCGTTGAAGTACCAGTAACCTACGAGCAGTACTTC.

This chain connects TRBV5-1 to TRBJ1-1, with 9 bases lining up with TRBD1. The CDR3 covers 16 residues. Unmatched junction bases numbered 7, after V lost 3 bases and J lost 1 base. CDR1 is SGHRS, CDR2 YFSETQ, per germline. CDR3 nucleotides: TGCGCCAGCAGCTGGGGAAACAGGGGGCCGAACACTGAAGCTTTCTTT. It translates to CASSWGNRGPNTEAFF.

This chain joins TRBV7-3 and TRBJ1-1, with D perhaps matching TRBD1 (5 bases). Germline CDR1 is SGHTA and CDR2 is FQGTGA. This CDR3 has 13 residues. V shed 6 bases and J shed 5 bases, with 13 bases lying between them. The CDR3 nucleotides read TGTGCCAGCAGTAGACAACAGGATACTGAAGCTTTCTTT. Translation: CASSRQQDTEAFF.

This clone was seen only a few times. The chain links TRBV4-3 to TRBJ2-3; 14 bases align to TRBD2. The V gene's germline CDR1 is LGHNA and CDR2 YSLEER. The ends lost 3 bases at V and 0 bases at J; junction bases unmatched: 8. The CDR3 runs to 19 residues. CDR3 amino acids: CASSQTSGRAQTSTDTQYF. The CDR3 DNA is TGCGCCAGCAGCCAGACTAGCGGGAGGGCCCAAACTAGCACAGATACGCAGTATTTT.

This clone was seen more than once but under ten times. The chain recombines TRBV28 with TRBJ2-7; D is possibly TRBD1 (6 bases). CDR3 length: 13 amino acids. V was clipped by 5 bases and J by 2 bases, with 10 bases between them. Germline CDR1 reads MDHEN; CDR2 reads SYDVKM. The CDR3 DNA is TGTGCCAGCAGTGACAGGATAACCTACGAGCAGTACTTC. Its protein product is CASSDRITYEQYF.

This clone was observed a handful of times. The chain is built from TRBV18 and TRBJ1-2, with 7 nucleotides matching TRBD1. CDR3 length: 13 residues. J lost 10 bases, V lost 6 bases, and 11 bases had no gene match. CDR1 and CDR2 from the germline V gene are KGHSH and LQKENI. CDR3 DNA sequence: TGTGCCAGCTCCGCCGGGACAGAAGGTCTCTACACCTTC. Protein: CASSAGTEGLYTF.

This clone appeared a few times. The chain recombines TRBV5-6 with TRBJ1-2; D is ambiguous. Trimming removed 4 bases from V and 0 bases from J, with 16 bases in between. The CDR3 extends over 16 amino acids. Germline V gives CDR1 SGHDT, CDR2 YYEEEE. The CDR3 coding sequence is TGTGCCAGCAGCATAATCTCAAGTCGAGCTAACTATGGCTACACCTTC. It specifies CASSIISSRANYGYTF.

This chain's CDR3 is CAIRTSGSRNEQYF. The CDR3 coding sequence is TGTGCCATCAGGACTAGCGGGAGTCGAAACGAGCAGTACTTC. The chain couples TRBV10-3 to TRBJ2-7; 12 bases are a match to TRBD2. The CDR3 runs to 14 residues. The V and J ends lost 6 bases and 5 bases, in that order; junction bases with no gene match: 5. Germline loops: CDR1 ENHRY, CDR2 SYGVKD.

This clone was seen only a few times. This chain uses TRBV11-1 with TRBJ2-7; D unresolved. The germline CDR1 and CDR2 sequences are SGHAT and FQDESV (reference sequence). The V gene lost 5 bases and the J gene lost 2 bases, with 10 bases spanning the gap. There are 13 residues in the CDR3. CDR3 sequence reads: CASSPLTPYEQYF. The CDR3, as DNA: TGTGCCAGCAGCCCATTAACACCCTACGAGCAGTACTTC.

The V gene is TRBV7-2, the J gene TRBJ2-1; D uncertain. Trimming shortened V by 2 bases and J by 7 bases, and 9 bases separated the two germline ends. Germline V gene data show CDR1 as SGHTA and CDR2 as FQGNSA. CDR3 length: 13 residues. DNA of the CDR3: TGTGCCAGCAGCTTACTTCCCCCGAATGAGCAGTTCTTC. This sequence encodes CASSLLPPNEQFF.

In this sample, this clone turned up a few times. V and J are TRBV19 and TRBJ2-1; 10 bases agree with TRBD2. Trimming took 8 bases from V and 2 from J; bases not matched to a gene: 9. Germline lookup yields CDR1 LNHDA and CDR2 SQIVND (reference sequence). This CDR3 has 16 residues. CDR3 amino acids: CASLSASGSTYNEQFF. In nucleotides, the CDR3 is TGTGCCAGTCTGTCGGCTAGCGGGAGTACCTACAATGAGCAGTTCTTC.

The chain employs TRBV2 and TRBJ2-3; tentative D call: TRBD2 (5 bases). Germline V CDR1 and CDR2: SNHLY, FYNNEI. CDR3 length: 18 amino acids. V was pared by 4 bases and J by 1 base, with 21 bases between. The CDR3 is CASSAPDSWGYGTDTQYF. Written as DNA, the CDR3 is TGTGCCAGCAGTGCCCCGGACTCCTGGGGATACGGCACAGATACGCAGTATTTT.

This clone turned up a few times. V gene TRBV19 combines with J gene TRBJ1-5, with 7 bases that match TRBD1. The CDR3 totals 13 residues. Germline V CDR1 and CDR2: LNHDA, SQIVND (reference sequence). V lost 5 bases, J lost 7 bases, and 5 bases stayed unmatched. This chain's CDR3 is CASSSQGKQPQHF. The DNA for the CDR3 is TGTGCCAGTAGTTCACAGGGGAAACAGCCCCAGCATTTT.

V is TRBV7-2 and J is TRBJ2-1; 9 nucleotides line up with TRBD2. The CDR3 totals 17 residues. After removal of 1 base from V and 9 bases from J, the junction contained 13 bases not matched to a gene. Germline V gene lookup returns CDR1 SGHTA and CDR2 FQGNSA. The CDR3 reads CASSLVGGGAGGTEQFF. CDR3 nucleotide sequence: TGTGCCAGCAGCTTAGTGGGCGGAGGGGCGGGGGGGACTGAGCAGTTCTTC.

This clone was detected only a few times. This chain links TRBV30 with TRBJ1-6; D not certain. The germline V and J ends were trimmed by 2 bases and 7 bases, with 12 bases remaining between them. CDR3 length equals 14 residues. Germline V gene sequence: CDR1 GTSNPN, CDR2 SVGIG (reference sequence). CDR3 coding DNA: TGTGCCTGGAGTTCGGAGGGAGGCAATTCACCCCTCCACTTT. Amino acid sequence: CAWSSEGGNSPLHF.

This chain uses TRBV28 with TRBJ1-5; a weak D match, TRBD1 (6 bases). The CDR3 is made up of 15 amino acids. The ends were cut back, 6 bases at V and 4 bases at J, with 16 bases in the middle. Germline V lookup: CDR1 MDHEN, CDR2 SYDVKM. The CDR3 loop reads CASRIPGGQNQPQHF. In DNA, the CDR3 is TGTGCCAGCAGGATCCCCGGGGGGCAAAATCAGCCCCAGCATTTT.

The rearrangement links TRBV10-3 to TRBJ2-1, with 10 positions matching TRBD1. Unmatched junction bases numbered 10, after V lost 10 bases and J lost 7 bases. CDR3 length equals 14 residues. The germline V gene encodes CDR1 ENHRY and CDR2 SYGVKD. DNA of the CDR3: TGTGCCACCCTGGGGGGGACAGGGGAAAATGAGCAGTTCTTC. It encodes CATLGGTGENEQFF.

In its sample, this clone was seen a few times. The chain carries TRBV28 and TRBJ2-1; D might be TRBD1 (6 bases). The V end lost 5 bases, the J end lost 8 bases, and 19 bases lay between the germline ends. The germline gives CDR1 MDHEN, CDR2 SYDVKM. The length of the CDR3 is 15 residues. The CDR3 spells CASSEGQRFRDEQFF. The CDR3 nucleotides are TGTGCCAGCAGTGAAGGACAGAGGTTTCGGGATGAGCAGTTCTTC.

This clone was counted only a few times. This chain connects TRBV15 to TRBJ2-3; D perhaps matches TRBD2 (5 bases). Looked up from germline, CDR1 is LNHNV and CDR2 is YYDKDF (reference sequence). The ends were cut back, 0 bases at V and 2 bases at J, with 12 bases in the middle. The CDR3 covers 16 residues. The CDR3 region is CATSRDWRVPTDTQYF. DNA for the CDR3: TGTGCCACCAGCAGAGATTGGCGGGTCCCCACAGATACGCAGTATTTT.

This clone was seen more than once but under ten times. The chain employs TRBV11-2 and TRBJ2-1; TRBD2 aligns across 8 bases. J was trimmed by 8 bases and V by 2 bases; bases with no gene match: 8. From germline, CDR1 is SGHAT and CDR2 FQNNGV. The CDR3 runs 15 residues. This CDR3 reads CASSLRAGGADEQFF. The DNA for the CDR3 is TGTGCCAGCAGCTTAAGGGCGGGGGGCGCCGATGAGCAGTTCTTC. The complete variable domain, with remaining parts taken from reference TRBV11-2 and TRBJ2-1, reads EAGVAQSPRYKIIEKRQSVAFWCNPISGHATLYWYQQILGQGPKLLIQFQNNGVVDDSQLPKDRFSAERLKGVDSTLKIQPAKLEDSAVYLCASSLRAGGADEQFFGPGTRLTVL.

This clone showed up just a few times. The chain employs TRBV28 and TRBJ2-7; D uncertain. Germline V gene lookup returns CDR1 MDHEN and CDR2 SYDVKM. This CDR3 region has 12 residues. V shed 3 bases and J shed 0 bases, with 3 bases lying between them. This CDR3 reads CASSFISYEQYF. CDR3 sequence (DNA): TGTGCCAGCAGTTTTATCTCCTACGAGCAGTACTTC.

This clone was recorded a few times. The chain employs TRBV5-6 and TRBJ2-1; D gene ambiguous. There are 12 residues in the CDR3. Germline CDR1 and CDR2: SGHDT and YYEEEE. Trimming shortened V by 0 bases and J by 8 bases, and 6 bases separated the two germline ends. In DNA form, the CDR3 reads TGTGCCAGCAGCTTGGTGGCACATGAGCAGTTCTTC. Its protein product is CASSLVAHEQFF.

This sequence joins TRBV7-2 and TRBJ2-1; 7 bases line up with TRBD1. Germline assignment: CDR1 SGHTA and CDR2 FQGNSA. The CDR3 is 16 residues long. V shed 2 bases, J shed 10 bases, and the junction held 14 bases outside the gene matches. The CDR3: CASSLSRGQSLREQFF. Here the CDR3 DNA reads TGTGCCAGCAGCTTAAGTCGGGGACAGTCCTTGAGGGAGCAGTTCTTC.